The 6 T cell receptor beta chains below all came from one sample that was sequenced in a study of post-analysis software for immune sequencing data. General study results and limits: About 5 TRBV segments were more frequent in patients than controls; TRBV5-6, TRBV5-1 and TRBV20-1 belonged to this group.

No antigen is known for these receptors. Incorporated into the TCR beta cDNA libraries were unique molecular identifiers, which served to reduce PCR and sequencing biases. TCRdb passed the PCR reads through MiXCR, listing each CDR3 protein once. The sample records hundreds of thousands of distinct CDR3 sequences, less than 40% being singletons. Sequencing was done on a sample of blood. The receptors here all came from a girl aged 10 to 17 with multiple sclerosis.

The gene calls are TRBV5-1 and TRBJ1-1; D is possibly TRBD1 (6 bases). The CDR3 runs to 17 residues. The V gene lost 2 bases and the J gene lost 7 bases, with 24 bases spanning the gap. The germline CDR1 and CDR2 sequences are SGHRS and YFSETQ. The CDR3 region is CASSFAQRGGGGGEAFF. The CDR3 nucleotides read TGCGCCAGCAGCTTCGCCCAGCGGGGAGGGGGGGGAGGTGAAGCTTTCTTT.

Ten or more counts support this clonotype. This chain connects TRBV25-1 to TRBJ2-3, with D maybe TRBD2 (6 bases). V shed 7 bases and J shed 1 base, with 15 bases lying between them. The CDR3 spans 15 residues. Germline V lookup: CDR1 MGHDK, CDR2 SYGVNS. CDR3 DNA: TGTGCCAGCACCGAAAGGAGGGGACGCACAGATACGCAGTATTTT. The encoded protein is CASTERRGRTDTQYF.

This clonotype was observed at least ten times. This chain links TRBV6-6 with TRBJ1-2; 8 nucleotides agree with TRBD1. Germline V gene sequence: CDR1 MNHNY, CDR2 SVGAGI (reference sequence). CDR3 length equals 15 residues. V was clipped by 0 bases and J by 8 bases; unmatched bases: 8. CDR3 in DNA: TGTGCCAGCAGTTACTCGACAGGGGAGGCGGAGGGCTACACCTTC. It codes for CASSYSTGEAEGYTF.

The gene calls are TRBV7-2 and TRBJ2-5; 14 bases are a match to TRBD2. Germline CDR1 and CDR2: SGHTA and FQGNSA. CDR3 length equals 17 residues. Trimming cost V 2 bases and J 5 bases; bases outside gene matches: 7. As DNA, the CDR3 is TGTGCCAGCAGCTTATCGAGACTAGCGGGGGGGCCGGAGACCCAGTACTTC. The encoded protein is CASSLSRLAGGPETQYF.

The V gene is TRBV4-3, the J gene TRBJ1-6; TRBD1 agrees at 7 bases. The CDR3 covers 15 residues. V lost 0 bases and J lost 6; bases outside the gene matches: 2. Germline assignment: CDR1 LGHNA and CDR2 YSLEER. The chain's CDR3 is CASSQDYRGNSPLHF. DNA for the CDR3: TGCGCCAGCAGCCAAGATTACAGGGGTAATTCACCCCTCCACTTT.

The chain uses TRBV6-5 and TRBJ2-3; D gene ambiguous. V was pared by 0 bases and J by 0 bases, with 10 bases between. The germline V gene encodes CDR1 MNHEY and CDR2 SVGAGI. This CDR3 has 16 amino acids. The chain's CDR3 is CASSYSGLSSTDTQYF. The CDR3 coding sequence is TGTGCCAGCAGTTACTCAGGGCTATCTAGCACAGATACGCAGTATTTT.